This TCR beta chain is drawn from a study of shared clonotypes between healthy human individuals. Study-level information: Three plates were used per donor for CD4 naive, three for CD4 memory, two for CD8 naive and one for CD8 memory.

Using immunoSEQ multiplex PCR, the repertoire was profiled, and TCRdb retains in-frame clones only, with some absent. The sample shows about 680,000 clones, approximately 73% of them seen only once. The germline CDR1 and CDR2 sequences are LGHNA and YNFKEQ. With V trimmed by 4 bases and J by 4 bases, 7 bases remained unmatched. This CDR3 spans 16 amino acids. This chain joins TRBV4-2 and TRBJ2-1, with 10 bases that match TRBD2. The receptor comes from a woman in her thirties in good health. What was sequenced was memory CD4+ T cells sorted from blood. The subset: CD45RA-negative fraction. In nucleotides, the CDR3 is TGTGCCAGCAGCCGATTCGGGACTAGCGCATACAATGAGCAGTTCTTC. Translating gives CASSRFGTSAYNEQFF.